The source of this TCR beta chain is a study of radiotherapy plus CTLA-4 blockade in lung cancer. Overall study: Objective responses were recorded in about 17% of patients, with disease control recorded in 25% to 40%.

Measured with immunoSEQ multiplex PCR; TCRdb has only the in-frame clones, and not every one. The data show over 80,000 clones, approximately 83% seen once. There are 15 residues in the CDR3. The V and J ends lost 6 bases and 4 bases, in that order; junction bases with no gene match: 9. Germline lookup yields CDR1 SGHDN and CDR2 FVKESK. The sequence was collected from a human donor with non-small cell lung cancer who had stable disease on radiotherapy plus ipilimumab. The chain carries TRBV14 and TRBJ2-1; 7 positions agree with TRBD2. Here the sequenced sample was peripheral blood, taken from a patient treated with radiotherapy plus ipilimumab. CDR3 loop: CASRLSGDHYNEQFF. CDR3 bases: TGTGCCAGCAGGCTCAGCGGGGACCATTACAATGAGCAGTTCTTC.